This T cell receptor beta chain was retrieved from a study of blood T cell repertoires in COVID-19. TCRdb's table, derived via immunoSEQ multiplex PCR, lists solely in-frame clones and lacks some. The table shows approximately 200,000 clones, with approximately 83% occurring only once. CDR3 length: 12 amino acids. V lost 2 bases and J 9 bases, leaving 5 bases between the germline ends. The germline V gene has CDR1 LGHNT and CDR2 FRNRAP. The chain employs TRBV12-5 and TRBJ1-6; D is unresolved. Sequencing input: peripheral blood. This sequence was found in a human donor with active or convalescent COVID-19. The donor label of this sample is uncertain. In DNA, the CDR3 is TGTGCTAGTGGTTTGTGGAGTTCACCCCTCCACTTT. Translation: CASGLWSSPLHF.